Listed here are 15 T cell receptor beta chains from one sample, sequenced in a study of response to subunit inactivated influenza vaccine. MiXCR was run by TCRdb on the RT-PCR reads, yielding one entry per CDR3 protein. The profile covers 600,000 to 700,000 distinct CDR3 sequences, with approximately 14% appearing a single time and 6.5% to 8% taken by the ten largest. The sample in question was PBMCs from blood, obtained around 15 days before vaccination. These receptors were taken from a man aged 45-65 years who received an inactivated influenza vaccine.

This clonotype was detected a few times. The CDR3: CASSRGPGYEQYF. DNA of the CDR3: TGTGCCAGCAGCCGGGGGCCGGGCTACGAGCAGTACTTC. This chain links TRBV6-1 with TRBJ2-7; D tentatively reads TRBD1 or TRBD2 (6 bases each). The V and J ends lost 6 bases and 3 bases respectively, with 12 bases between them. CDR3 length: 13 amino acids. Germline values: CDR1 MNHNS, CDR2 SASEGT.

The chain couples TRBV14 to TRBJ1-1; a possible D gene is TRBD1 (6 bases). This CDR3 spans 17 amino acids. The V and J ends lost 0 bases and 2 bases respectively, with 16 bases between them. Germline V gene sequence: CDR1 SGHDN, CDR2 FVKESK. CDR3 in amino acids: CASSQDLGQLINTEAFF. The DNA of the CDR3 is TGTGCCAGCAGCCAAGATTTAGGACAGCTTATTAACACTGAAGCTTTCTTT.

This clonotype was counted at least ten times. The chain employs TRBV5-1 and TRBJ2-3; D remains unclear. The V end lost 4 bases, the J end lost 4 bases, and 13 bases lay between the germline ends. Per the germline V gene, CDR1 is SGHRS and CDR2 is YFSETQ. The CDR3 loop spans 14 amino acids. The DNA of the CDR3 is TGCGCCAGCAGCCAAGGACCACCTCCAGATACGCAGTATTTT. This sequence encodes CASSQGPPPDTQYF.

This clonotype was counted between two and nine times. The chain couples TRBV28 to TRBJ2-7, with D maybe TRBD2 (5 bases). Germline CDR1 and CDR2: MDHEN and SYDVKM. The length of the CDR3 is 15 residues. V was pared by 2 bases and J by 4 bases, with 15 bases between. The CDR3 coding sequence is TGTGCCAGCAGTTTACGTTGGGAGCCGGGATACGAGCAGTACTTC. This encodes CASSLRWEPGYEQYF.

A single count supports this clonotype. This chain's CDR3 is CASSISGTGVYEQYF. In DNA form, the CDR3 reads TGTGCCAGCAGCATTTCCGGGACAGGGGTCTACGAGCAGTACTTC. The J gene is TRBJ2-7, the V gene TRBV11-2, with TRBD1 matching 10 bases. V shed 5 bases, J shed 3 bases, and the junction held 7 bases outside the gene matches. The CDR3 has 15 amino acids. Looked up from germline, CDR1 is SGHAT and CDR2 is FQNNGV. The full variable domain, rest sourced from reference TRBV11-2 and TRBJ2-7, is EAGVAQSPRYKIIEKRQSVAFWCNPISGHATLYWYQQILGQGPKLLIQFQNNGVVDDSQLPKDRFSAERLKGVDSTLKIQPAKLEDSAVYLCASSISGTGVYEQYFGPGTRLTVT.

V gene TRBV2 combines with J gene TRBJ2-1; 7 positions agree with TRBD1. Germline V lookup: CDR1 SNHLY, CDR2 FYNNEI. The CDR3 runs 11 residues. The V and J ends lost 4 bases and 12 bases, in that order; junction bases with no gene match: 3. As DNA, the CDR3 is TGTGCCAGCAGTGTTCGACAGGGGCAGTTCTTC. This translates into CASSVRQGQFF. Using reference TRBV2 and TRBJ2-1 for the parts outside the CDR3, the full variable domain is EPEVTQTPSHQVTQMGQEVILRCVPISNHLYFYWYRQILGQKVEFLVSFYNNEISEKSEIFDDQFSVERPDGSNFTLKIRSTKLEDSAMYFCASSVRQGQFFGPGTRLTVL.

The chain joins TRBV2 to TRBJ2-3; 11 positions match TRBD2. The V gene's germline CDR1 is SNHLY and CDR2 FYNNEI. The CDR3 runs 18 residues. With V trimmed by 5 bases and J by 2 bases, 12 bases remained unmatched. The CDR3 nucleotides are TGTGCCAGCAGTCGACCGAGGACTAGCGGGTTGGTCACAGATACGCAGTATTTT. This encodes CASSRPRTSGLVTDTQYF.

The V and J genes are TRBV27 and TRBJ2-7; D remains unclear. Per the germline V gene, CDR1 is MNHEY and CDR2 is SMNVEV (reference sequence). This CDR3 is 15 amino acids long. Trimming removed 5 bases from V and 0 bases from J, with 14 bases in between. CDR3 in amino acids: CASSTIRTNSYEQYF. The CDR3 bases are TGTGCCAGCAGTACCATCAGGACCAACTCCTACGAGCAGTACTTC.

This chain links TRBV18 with TRBJ2-1; D is uncertain. Germline V lookup: CDR1 KGHSH, CDR2 LQKENI. This CDR3 contains 15 residues. V lost 3 bases to trimming and J lost 7 bases, with 16 bases between them. Here the CDR3 DNA reads TGTGCCAGCTCACCGGCACCTGATTCCGCGAATGAGCAGTTCTTC. Its protein product is CASSPAPDSANEQFF.

The rearrangement uses TRBV4-1 and TRBJ2-5; perhaps TRBD1 as D (6 bases). Trimming removed 1 base from V and 5 bases from J, with 8 bases in between. The CDR3 is made up of 13 amino acids. Germline CDR1 and CDR2: MGHRA and YSYEKL. The CDR3 sequence: CASSQVQGETQYF. CDR3 bases: TGCGCCAGCAGCCAAGTGCAGGGGGAGACCCAGTACTTC.

The chain combines TRBV5-6 with TRBJ1-1; D not certain. Germline loops: CDR1 SGHDT, CDR2 YYEEEE. Trimming took off 1 base at V and 10 bases at J, with 8 bases between the two ends. The CDR3 extends over 11 amino acids. CDR3 sequence (DNA): TGTGCCAGCAGCTTGTACCGTAGAGCTTTCTTT. Translated, it gives CASSLYRRAFF.

The J gene is TRBJ1-1, the V gene TRBV10-3; no clear D. CDR3 length: 14 amino acids. CDR1 is ENHRY, CDR2 SYGVKD, per germline. Trimming shortened V by 3 bases and J by 2 bases, and 10 bases separated the two germline ends. This CDR3 reads CAISELWVNTEAFF. DNA of the CDR3: TGTGCCATCAGTGAATTGTGGGTCAACACTGAAGCTTTCTTT.

This clonotype occurred many times. This chain uses TRBV5-1 with TRBJ1-5; no clear D gene. The CDR3 totals 13 residues. Germline CDR1 reads SGHRS; CDR2 reads YFSETQ. Trimming shortened V by 0 bases and J by 7 bases, and 8 bases separated the two germline ends. The CDR3 reads CASSLELDQPQHF. CDR3 in DNA: TGCGCCAGCAGCTTGGAGCTCGACCAGCCCCAGCATTTT.

This clonotype was observed a few times. The chain joins TRBV2 to TRBJ2-1, with D possibly being TRBD2 (5 bases). CDR3 length: 12 residues. Trimming shortened V by 5 bases and J by 7 bases, and 9 bases separated the two germline ends. Germline CDR1 is SNHLY and CDR2 is FYNNEI. CDR3 loop: CASSSEGNEQFF. The CDR3 bases are TGTGCCAGCAGTTCCGAGGGAAATGAGCAGTTCTTC.

The gene calls are TRBV6-5 and TRBJ2-7; 12 positions match TRBD2. Per the germline V gene, CDR1 is MNHEY and CDR2 is SVGAGI. The CDR3 has 18 residues. The trim removed 2 bases at V and 1 base at J, leaving 9 bases unmatched. CDR3 region: CASSYAPPLAGGSYEQYF. The CDR3 DNA reads TGTGCCAGCAGTTACGCCCCACCCCTAGCGGGAGGGTCCTACGAGCAGTACTTC.